This T cell receptor beta chain came from a study of cytomegalovirus exposure and HLA in healthy donors. The donors were part of the validation cohort of 120 subjects. That cohort was separate from the first cohort, which comprised under 750 subjects. TCRdb's table, derived via immunoSEQ multiplex PCR, lists solely in-frame clones and lacks some. The profile covers 160,000 or so clones, with approximately 86% appearing a single time and around 2.4% taken by the ten largest. Study-level findings and limits: The study labeled 150 to 200 TCR beta chains cytomegalovirus-associated. Subsequent analysis showed first-cohort TCR clusters tending to co-occur in 120 validation repertoires. As was reported, the classifier diagnosed cytomegalovirus status with high specificity and sensitivity.

V shed 0 bases and J shed 0 bases, with 12 bases lying between them. The CDR3 loop spans 16 amino acids. Germline V gives CDR1 LGHNA, CDR2 YSLEER. This clone was recorded once. Its specificity is unknown. The specimen sequenced was PBMCs. This receptor was taken from a man aged 25-40 years in good health and CMV-seropositive. The chain joins TRBV4-3 to TRBJ2-7; D is unresolved. The CDR3 region is CASSQDMRNSSYEQYF. The CDR3 coding sequence is TGCGCCAGCAGCCAAGATATGAGGAATAGCTCCTACGAGCAGTACTTC.